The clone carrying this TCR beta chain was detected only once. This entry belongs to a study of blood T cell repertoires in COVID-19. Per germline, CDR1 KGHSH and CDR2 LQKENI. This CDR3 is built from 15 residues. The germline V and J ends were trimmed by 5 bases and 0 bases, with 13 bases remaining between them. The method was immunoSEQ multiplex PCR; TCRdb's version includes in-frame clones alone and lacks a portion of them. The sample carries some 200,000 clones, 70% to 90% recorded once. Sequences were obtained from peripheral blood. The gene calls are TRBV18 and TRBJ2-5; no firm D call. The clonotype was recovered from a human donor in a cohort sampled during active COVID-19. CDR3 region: CASSAFWANQETQYF. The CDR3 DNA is TGTGCCAGCTCAGCCTTTTGGGCGAACCAAGAGACCCAGTACTTC.